Listed below are T cell receptor beta chains from one sample, sequenced in a study of radiotherapy plus CTLA-4 blockade in lung cancer. Clones were read by immunoSEQ multiplex PCR, and TCRdb kept only the in-frame ones, dropping some. The sample contains tens of thousands of clones, roughly 88% of which appear only once. The source material was peripheral blood, sampled from a patient treated with radiotherapy plus ipilimumab. All receptors come from a human donor with non-small cell lung cancer whose response to radiotherapy plus ipilimumab could not be evaluated. Both conserved end residues are part of each CDR3. D genes are given only for firm matches. Clone size, where shown, is once, few, many, or a class for clones that have expanded.

J | size | V | D | CDR3 | DNA
TRBJ1-5 | NA | TRBV19 | NA | CATRDTNQPQHF | TGTGCAACCCGGGACACCAATCAGCCCCAGCATTTT
TRBJ1-3 | NA | TRBV10-1 | NA | CASSYGTSGNTIYF | TGCGCCAGCAGTTACGGTACCTCTGGAAACACCATATATTTT
TRBJ2-1 | NA | TRBV4-3 | TRBD2 | CASSQGSGAGEVNEQFF | TGCGCCAGCAGCCAAGGTTCCGGAGCGGGGGAGGTAAATGAGCAGTTCTTC
TRBJ1-3 | NA | TRBV18 | NA | CASSGQSSGNTIYF | TGTGCCAGCTCCGGACAGAGCTCTGGAAACACCATATATTTT
TRBJ1-2 | NA | TRBV6-5 | NA | CASSYSTANYGYTF | TGTGCCAGCAGTTACTCGACAGCTAACTATGGCTACACCTTC
TRBJ1-1 | NA | TRBV19 | TRBD1 | CASSIGQGARAFF | TGTGCCAGTAGTATAGGACAGGGGGCTCGAGCTTTCTTT
TRBJ1-5 | NA | TRBV5-6 | NA | CASSLNGDQPQHF | TGTGCCAGCAGCTTGAACGGGGATCAGCCCCAGCATTTT
TRBJ2-1 | NA | TRBV5-5 | TRBD2 | CASSRDYRAYNEQFF | TGTGCCAGCAGCCGGGACTACCGCGCCTACAATGAGCAGTTCTTC
TRBJ1-5 | NA | TRBV5-1 | NA | CASSPGGRSQPQHF | TGCGCCAGCAGCCCGGGAGGAAGGAGTCAGCCCCAGCATTTT
TRBJ2-7 | NA | TRBV25-1 | TRBD2 | CASSVAGGGDYEQYF | TGTGCCAGCAGTGTCGCGGGCGGGGGGGACTACGAGCAGTACTTC
TRBJ2-7 | NA | TRBV28 | NA | CASQWAASYEQYF | TGTGCCAGCCAGTGGGCAGCTTCCTACGAGCAGTACTTC
TRBJ1-2 | NA | TRBV19 | NA | CASSTGTLQDGYTF | TGTGCCAGTAGTACCGGGACTTTGCAGGATGGCTACACCTTC
TRBJ2-1 | NA | TRBV4-3 | TRBD1 | CASSQGTGGHNEQFF | TGCGCCAGCAGCCAAGGGACAGGGGGCCACAATGAGCAGTTCTTC
TRBJ1-2 | NA | TRBV4-3 | NA | CVSSPARLTNYGYTF | TGCGTCAGCAGCCCAGCAAGACTGACTAACTATGGCTACACCTTC
TRBJ2-2 | NA | TRBV7-5 | NA | CARSSPDRENTGELFF | TGTGCCAGAAGCTCGCCTGACAGGGAGAACACCGGGGAGCTGTTTTTT
TRBJ2-7 | NA | TRBV7-2 | TRBD1 | CASSRQGASYEQYF | TGTGCCAGCAGCAGACAGGGGGCCTCCTACGAGCAGTACTTC
TRBJ1-1 | NA | TRBV10-3 | NA | CAISESVGGTEAFF | TGTGCCATCAGTGAGTCGGTAGGGGGCACTGAAGCTTTCTTT
TRBJ1-5 | once | TRBV5-1 | TRBD1 | CASSKGDSNDPVHF | TGCGCCAGCAGCAAGGGGGACAGTAACGATCCCGTGCATTTT
TRBJ2-7 | few | TRBV6-4 | NA | CASSDSAGDPSYEQYF | TGTGCCAGCAGTGACTCGGCAGGGGACCCCTCCTACGAGCAGTACTTC
TRBJ2-1 | NA | TRBV18 | NA | CASSPGANEQFF | TGTGCCAGCTCACCGGGGGCTAATGAGCAGTTCTTC
TRBJ2-3 | NA | TRBV4-3 | TRBD1 | CASSTGVGTDTQYF | TGCGCCAGCAGCACAGGGGTGGGCACAGATACGCAGTATTTT
TRBJ1-1 | NA | TRBV5-4 | NA | CASSLGPGTNTEAFF | TGTGCCAGCAGCTTGGGCCCAGGAACAAACACTGAAGCTTTCTTT
TRBJ2-7 | few | TRBV7-9 | NA | CASSLTMSSYEQYF | TGTGCCAGCAGCCTAACGATGAGCTCCTACGAGCAGTACTTC
TRBJ1-1 | NA | TRBV5-1 | NA | CASKVGANTEAFF | TGCGCCAGCAAGGTGGGGGCTAATACTGAAGCTTTCTTT
TRBJ2-5 | NA | TRBV29-1 | NA | CSVLRGTETQYF | TGCAGCGTACTTCGGGGGACGGAGACCCAGTACTTC
TRBJ2-3 | NA | TRBV27 | TRBD2 | CASSLLTSELTDTQYF | TGTGCCAGCAGTTTGTTGACTAGCGAGCTCACAGATACGCAGTATTTT
TRBJ1-1 | NA | TRBV6-5 | TRBD1 | CASILRTGINTEAFF | TGTGCCAGCATCCTACGGACAGGCATAAACACTGAAGCTTTCTTT
TRBJ2-1 | NA | TRBV9 | NA | CASSLDFGSPKDNEQFF | TGTGCCAGCAGCCTAGACTTCGGGTCCCCGAAGGACAATGAGCAGTTCTTC
TRBJ1-1 | NA | TRBV5-1 | TRBD1 | CASRPLTGATEAFF | TGCGCCAGCAGACCCCTCACAGGGGCCACTGAAGCTTTCTTT
TRBJ2-1 | NA | TRBV27 | NA | CASRYSSYNEQFF | TGTGCCAGCCGGTATAGCTCCTACAATGAGCAGTTCTTC
TRBJ1-6 | NA | TRBV7-9 | TRBD1 | CASSLYVGLTGGSPLHF | TGTGCCAGCAGCTTGTACGTCGGGTTGACAGGGGGTTCACCCCTCCACTTT
TRBJ2-2 | NA | TRBV25-1 | TRBD1 | CASSVPTDRGHSTGELFF | TGTGCCAGCAGTGTACCCACAGACAGGGGGCATTCTACCGGGGAGCTGTTTTTT
TRBJ1-2 | few | TRBV4-3 | TRBD1 | CASSQGQGDGYTF | TGCGCCAGCAGCCAAGGGCAGGGGGATGGCTACACCTTC
TRBJ2-2 | NA | TRBV14 | NA | CASSQNRGAGELFF | TGTGCCAGCAGCCAAAACCGGGGAGCCGGGGAGCTGTTTTTT
TRBJ2-1 | NA | TRBV19 | TRBD2 | CASSPQAPGGNQFF | TGTGCCAGTAGTCCCCAAGCGCCGGGAGGGAACCAGTTCTTC
TRBJ2-1 | NA | TRBV7-9 | NA | CASSLIAGVYNEQFF | TGTGCCAGCAGCTTAATCGCGGGTGTCTACAATGAGCAGTTCTTC
TRBJ1-4 | NA | TRBV7-2 | TRBD1 | CASRRDSWGIEKLFF | TGTGCCAGCAGACGGGACAGCTGGGGAATCGAAAAACTGTTTTTT
TRBJ1-1 | NA | TRBV27 | NA | CASRTGQHTEAFF | TGTGCCAGCAGGACCGGACAACACACTGAAGCTTTCTTT
TRBJ2-7 | NA | TRBV6-5 | TRBD1 | CASSQDRAYEQYF | TGTGCCAGCAGCCAGGACAGGGCCTACGAGCAGTACTTC
TRBJ2-3 | NA | TRBV4-1 | TRBD2 | CASSQASGGAFTDTQYF | TGCGCCAGCAGCCAAGCTAGCGGGGGGGCCTTCACAGATACGCAGTATTTT
TRBJ1-1 | NA | TRBV19 | TRBD1 | CASSWDRDTEAFF | TGTGCCAGTAGTTGGGACAGGGACACTGAAGCTTTCTTT
TRBJ2-1 | NA | TRBV5-6 | TRBD2 | CASSLGLAGLNEQFF | TGTGCCAGCAGCTTGGGACTAGCGGGATTAAATGAGCAGTTCTTC
TRBJ2-7 | NA | TRBV5-5 | NA | CASSLAASYEQYF | TGTGCCAGCAGCTTAGCGGCTTCCTACGAGCAGTACTTC
TRBJ2-7 | NA | TRBV25-1 | TRBD2 | CASSPPASGSYEQYF | TGTGCCAGCAGTCCCCCGGCTAGCGGATCTTACGAGCAGTACTTC
TRBJ2-2 | NA | TRBV27 | NA | CASSTGLNTGELFF | TGTGCCAGCAGCACAGGGCTCAACACCGGGGAGCTGTTTTTT
TRBJ1-2 | NA | TRBV28 | TRBD1 | CASSLRRTGGHGYTF | TGTGCCAGCAGTTTAAGGCGGACAGGGGGTCATGGCTACACCTTC
TRBJ2-3 | NA | TRBV7-2 | TRBD2 | CASSIAGVDTQYF | TGTGCCAGCAGCATAGCGGGAGTAGATACGCAGTATTTT
TRBJ2-5 | NA | TRBV11-2 | TRBD1 | CASSSWTGVAKTQYF | TGTGCCAGCAGCTCCTGGACAGGGGTAGCGAAGACCCAGTACTTC
TRBJ2-3 | NA | TRBV5-1 | TRBD2 | CASSVTSGSTDTQYF | TGCGCCAGCAGCGTTACTAGCGGATCCACAGATACGCAGTATTTT
TRBJ2-5 | once | TRBV18 | TRBD2 | CASSPMTSRRETQYF | TGTGCCAGCTCACCCATGACTAGCAGGAGGGAGACCCAGTACTTC